The 13 T cell receptor beta chains given below trace back to one sample, sequenced in a study of blood T cell repertoires in COVID-19. TCRdb's table, derived via immunoSEQ multiplex PCR, lists solely in-frame clones and lacks some. The data hold some 150,000 clones, with more than 70% observed a single time. Sequences were obtained from peripheral blood. Every receptor here comes from a human donor in a cohort sampled during active COVID-19.

Written as DNA, the CDR3 is TGTGCCAGTAACGACGCAAGGGGCAGGGGCCCTGCGGCCTATGGCTACACCTTC. Encoded protein: CASNDARGRGPAAYGYTF. V gene TRBV19 combines with J gene TRBJ1-2; D is possibly TRBD1 (6 bases). V lost 7 bases and J 4 bases, leaving 28 bases between the germline ends. The CDR3 is 18 amino acids. Germline V gives CDR1 LNHDA, CDR2 SQIVND (reference sequence). The whole variable domain, remainder taken from reference TRBV19 and TRBJ1-2, is DGGITQSPKYLFRKEGQNVTLSCEQNLNHDAMYWYRQDPGQGLRLIYYSQIVNDFQKGDIAEGYSVSREKKESFPLTVTSAQKNPTAFYLCASNDARGRGPAAYGYTFGSGTRLTVV.

This clone was counted once. The chain has TRBV3-1 (or the pseudogene TRBV3-2) and TRBJ1-4, with D possibly TRBD1 on 6 matching bases. CDR1 and CDR2 (germline): LGHDT, YNNKEL (reference sequence). The CDR3 length is 15 residues. V was clipped by 2 bases and J by 8 bases, with 15 bases between them. Here the CDR3 DNA reads TGTGCCAGCAGCCAACAGACAGGTTGGAAAGAAAAACTGTTTTTT. It specifies CASSQQTGWKEKLFF.

This chain connects TRBV10-3 to TRBJ1-2, with D hard to call. CDR1 ENHRY and CDR2 SYGVKD come from the germline V gene. Trimming shortened V by 0 bases and J by 2 bases, and 13 bases separated the two germline ends. There are 16 residues in the CDR3. Here the CDR3 DNA reads TGTGCCATCAGTGAGTCAATCGGAGGGCCCAACTATGGCTACACCTTC. It is translated as CAISESIGGPNYGYTF.

This chain connects TRBV21-1 to TRBJ2-1; TRBD2, as called in the table, went unchecked against the DNA. TRBV21-1 is given as a pseudogene. The CDR3 covers 13 residues. The CDR3 reads CASSVNCYNEQFF. CDR3 DNA: TGTGCCAGCAGCGTTAACTGCTACAATGAGCAGTTCTTC.

This clone was counted a single time. The rearrangement uses TRBV7-9 and TRBJ1-3, with D possibly being TRBD1 (6 bases). Trimming cost V 2 bases and J 0 bases, with 11 bases left between them. Looked up from germline, CDR1 is SEHNR and CDR2 is FQNEAQ (reference sequence). The CDR3 has 16 residues. The CDR3 protein is CASSLWRGGSGNTIYF. CDR3 nucleotide sequence: TGTGCCAGCAGCTTATGGAGGGGGGGCTCTGGAAACACCATATATTTT.

The chain joins TRBV5-1 to TRBJ1-3; D is possibly TRBD1 (5 bases). This CDR3 has 16 amino acids. Germline V gives CDR1 SGHRS, CDR2 YFSETQ. Trimming removed 7 bases from V and 0 bases from J, with 17 bases in between. This chain's CDR3 is CASASYGAFSGNTIYF. CDR3 sequence (DNA): TGCGCCAGCGCGTCATATGGGGCATTCTCTGGAAACACCATATATTTT.

As to this clone: This same CDR3 is encoded by further DNA sequences in the sample. CDR3 DNA: TGCGCCAGCAGCTTGGGACAGGGGGCCACTAATGAAAAACTGTTTTTT. This codes for CASSLGQGATNEKLFF. The chain has TRBV5-1 and TRBJ1-4; the match to TRBD1 covers 10 bases. With 0 bases clipped from V and 2 bases from J, the junction kept 1 base outside the gene matches. From germline, CDR1 is SGHRS and CDR2 YFSETQ. There are 16 residues in the CDR3.

The V and J genes are TRBV7-9 and TRBJ2-3; 16 bases fit TRBD2. The CDR3 contains 18 residues. The trim removed 5 bases at V and 2 bases at J, leaving 7 bases unmatched. The germline CDR1 and CDR2 sequences are SEHNR and FQNEAQ (reference sequence). The CDR3 region has the DNA TGTGCCAGCAGCACTCCGGGACTAGCGGGGGGGCCCACAGATACGCAGTATTTT. Protein: CASSTPGLAGGPTDTQYF.

This clone was counted a few times. The chain links TRBV27 to TRBJ1-2; tentatively, D is TRBD1 (5 bases). Per germline, CDR1 MNHEY and CDR2 SMNVEV (reference sequence). V was trimmed by 4 bases and J by 8 bases, leaving 20 bases between them. This CDR3 region has 15 residues. The CDR3 coding sequence is TGTGCCAGCAGTTCCCACTCCCAGGGAGGGGCCGGCTACACCTTC. Its translation: CASSSHSQGGAGYTF.

V gene TRBV6-6 combines with J gene TRBJ2-6; 11 nucleotides align to TRBD1. The CDR3 length is 15 residues. V was clipped by 10 bases and J by 3 bases; unmatched bases: 5. In germline, CDR1 is MNHNY, CDR2 SVGAGI (reference sequence). CDR3 amino acids: CATGQGAGGANVLTF. CDR3 nucleotide sequence: TGTGCCACCGGACAGGGGGCTGGTGGGGCCAACGTCCTGACTTTC.

This chain links TRBV7-9 with TRBJ1-2; no reliable D call. The V gene's germline CDR1 is SEHNR and CDR2 FQNEAQ (reference sequence). V lost 5 bases and J lost 5, with 15 bases in between. The CDR3 length is 14 residues. The CDR3 sequence: CASSNLGGMYGYTF. The CDR3 nucleotides are TGTGCCAGCAGCAACCTCGGAGGGATGTATGGCTACACCTTC.

The rearrangement joins TRBV27 to TRBJ2-7; 9 nucleotides line up with TRBD1. V was clipped by 5 bases and J by 5 bases; unmatched bases: 10. This CDR3 is built from 15 residues. Germline assignment: CDR1 MNHEY and CDR2 SMNVEV (reference sequence). The CDR3 loop reads CASSLVQGAMNEQYF. CDR3 DNA sequence: TGTGCCAGCAGTCTCGTACAGGGGGCGATGAACGAGCAGTACTTC.

The chain uses TRBV7-9 and TRBJ1-3; 7 nucleotides align to TRBD1. V dropped 1 base and J dropped 4; count of bases not matched to a gene: 7. Looked up from germline, CDR1 is SEHNR and CDR2 is FQNEAQ (reference sequence). The CDR3 runs 16 residues. The CDR3 region is CASSLVGGAEGNTIYF. As DNA, the CDR3 is TGTGCCAGCAGCTTAGTAGGGGGCGCGGAAGGAAACACCATATATTTT.